This T cell receptor beta chain was sequenced during a study of T cells in Graves' hyperthyroidism and ophthalmopathy. For the study at large: Staff took peripheral blood when the initial diagnosis was made, before any treatment began. Study findings and constraints: Ophthalmopathy was model-predicted a median roughly six months pre-onset.

As concerns this clonotype: The antigen remains unidentified.

V gave up 2 bases and J gave up 1 base; unmatched junction bases: 6. The CDR3 covers 17 residues. Germline CDR1 reads ENHRY; CDR2 reads SYGVKD. Amplification of TCR beta CDR3 regions used RNA as the template. Using the HTBI primer set, a first-round RT-PCR was run on the TCR CDR3. TCRdb processed the multiplex PCR reads anew with MiXCR; each CDR3 protein has one entry. The sample carries approximately 430,000 distinct CDR3 sequences, 15% to 18% recorded once. The hyperthyroidism patients had all been newly diagnosed, and their disease duration was under 2 months. Their ages ranged from 18 to 65 years. Cells are PBMCs isolated from approximately 9.2 ml of fresh blood.

The V and J genes are TRBV10-3 and TRBJ1-5, with 9 nucleotides matching TRBD1. This sequence originates from a woman aged 18-35 years with Graves' hyperthyroidism. Sequenced input: blood. This CDR3 is CAISERTGGASNQPQHF. The CDR3 bases are TGTGCCATCAGTGAGAGAACAGGGGGCGCGAGCAATCAGCCCCAGCATTTT.